This passage covers 23 T cell receptor beta chains from one sample sequenced in a study of cytomegalovirus exposure and HLA in healthy donors. PCR amplification relied on 60 Vbeta primers (plus 13 Jbeta primers). Sequencing was performed with immunoSEQ multiplex PCR; in TCRdb, only in-frame clones are kept and a portion is missing. The sample yields approximately 76,000 clones, about 80% seen once. The material sequenced was PBMCs. Every receptor here comes from a man aged 30 to 39 in good health and CMV-seronegative.

This clone was counted a few times. V and J are TRBV5-6 and TRBJ2-7, with TRBD1 matching over 11 bases. The ends lost 3 bases at V and 7 bases at J; junction bases unmatched: 6. This CDR3 is built from 14 residues. Germline values: CDR1 SGHDT, CDR2 YYEEEE. As DNA, the CDR3 is TGTGCCAGCAGCTATGGACAGGGGGCGCGGGAGCAGTACTTC. Translated: CASSYGQGAREQYF.

The rearrangement links TRBV19 to TRBJ1-3; 9 positions match TRBD1. Trimming at V came to 3 bases and at J to 2 bases, leaving 8 bases not matched to a gene. The germline V gene encodes CDR1 LNHDA and CDR2 SQIVND (reference sequence). The CDR3 loop spans 17 amino acids. DNA of the CDR3: TGTGCCAGTAGTATGCCCGGGACAGGGATCGCTGGAAACACCATATATTTT. Encoded protein: CASSMPGTGIAGNTIYF.

The CDR3 region has the DNA TGCAGCGTTCAGCGGGGCGTGCAGTTCTTC. Encoded protein: CSVQRGVQFF. The chain uses TRBV29-1 and TRBJ2-1, with TRBD2 matching 7 bases. This CDR3 is built from 10 residues. The V and J ends lost 5 bases and 12 bases, in that order; junction bases with no gene match: 4. Germline V gene data show CDR1 as SQVTM and CDR2 as ANQGSEA.

The rearrangement links TRBV25-1 to TRBJ2-5, with TRBD2 matching 8 bases. Germline loops: CDR1 MGHDK, CDR2 SYGVNS. This CDR3 comprises 16 residues. The V segment lost 4 bases and the J segment 3 bases; nucleotides outside the gene matches: 10. The CDR3 here is CASSAMSGGPKETQYF. The CDR3 coding sequence is TGTGCCAGCAGTGCCATGTCGGGAGGGCCTAAAGAGACCCAGTACTTC.

This clone was counted only a few times. The chain links TRBV19 to TRBJ1-4, with 7 bases lining up with TRBD1. The V gene end was trimmed by 4 bases and the J gene end by 5 bases; junction bases not matched to a gene: 7. The CDR3 loop spans 15 amino acids. Germline V gene sequence: CDR1 LNHDA, CDR2 SQIVND (reference sequence). The chain's CDR3 is CASSNPGQINEKLFF. The CDR3 DNA reads TGTGCCAGTAGTAACCCGGGACAGATAAATGAAAAACTGTTTTTT.

Concerning this clone itself: Sequence at one end of the junction differs from germline and may be a read error. Different DNA sequences within this sample yield the same CDR3. The rearrangement joins TRBV30 to TRBJ2-6, with D perhaps TRBD1 (5 bases). Looked up from germline, CDR1 is GTSNPN and CDR2 is SVGIG (reference sequence). The CDR3 sequence is 12 residues long. As DNA, the CDR3 is TGTGCCTGCCTGTTTGGGGCTAACGTCCTGACTTTC. This translates into CACLFGANVLTF.

The chain has TRBV5-1 and TRBJ2-7, with D perhaps matching TRBD1 (5 bases). CDR3 size: 13 residues. Germline CDR1 SGHRS, CDR2 YFSETQ. V lost 3 bases, J lost 6 bases, and 13 bases lay in between. The CDR3 protein is CASSYGQPSEQYF. For the CDR3, the DNA is TGCGCCAGCAGCTATGGACAACCCAGCGAGCAGTACTTC.

This chain connects TRBV30 to TRBJ2-5; TRBD2 is a possible D gene (5 bases). The CDR3 runs 14 residues. Germline values: CDR1 GTSNPN, CDR2 SVGIG (reference sequence). The V and J ends lost 0 bases and 5 bases respectively, with 13 bases between them. The CDR3: CAWSVPAGGETQYF. CDR3 in DNA: TGTGCCTGGAGTGTACCCGCGGGTGGGGAGACCCAGTACTTC. The entire variable domain, with the rest obtained from reference TRBV30 and TRBJ2-5, is as follows: SQTIHQWPATLVQPVGSPLSLECTVEGTSNPNLYWYRQAAGRGLQLLFYSVGIGQISSEVPQNLSASRPQDRQFILSSKKLLLSDSGFYLCAWSVPAGGETQYFGPGTRLLVL.

The rearrangement links TRBV7-6 to TRBJ2-3, with D possibly being TRBD1 (5 bases). V lost 1 base and J 5 bases, leaving 16 bases between the germline ends. Germline CDR1 and CDR2: SGHVS and FNYEAQ. This CDR3 spans 16 amino acids. This chain's CDR3 is CASSLEVIGVKDTQYF. CDR3 in DNA: TGTGCCAGCAGCTTAGAGGTGATAGGGGTCAAAGATACGCAGTATTTT.

The chain has TRBV5-1 and TRBJ2-3, with D possibly TRBD1 on 6 matching bases. V shed 4 bases and J shed 5 bases, with 14 bases lying between them. The CDR3 loop spans 14 amino acids. Germline lookup yields CDR1 SGHRS and CDR2 YFSETQ. The CDR3 protein is CASSETGLGDTQYF. CDR3 sequence (DNA): TGCGCCAGCAGCGAGACAGGCCTGGGAGATACGCAGTATTTT.

This clone turned up a few times. This sequence joins TRBV19 and TRBJ1-2, with TRBD1 matching 8 bases. The CDR3 has 14 residues. Germline trimming cut 10 bases from V and 1 base from J; bases unmatched to any gene: 8. The germline V gene has CDR1 LNHDA and CDR2 SQIVND (reference sequence). The CDR3 sequence is CATGGDRNNYGYTF. The CDR3 DNA reads TGTGCCACCGGTGGGGACAGGAATAACTATGGCTACACCTTC.

The chain has TRBV4-3 and TRBJ2-1; 8 bases match TRBD1. Germline CDR1 LGHNA, CDR2 YSLEER. The CDR3 runs to 17 residues. V lost 4 bases to trimming and J lost 4 bases; unmatched junction nucleotides: 12. The CDR3: CASSLYYGGQGYNEQFF. Here the CDR3 DNA reads TGCGCCAGCAGCCTCTATTACGGAGGACAGGGATACAATGAGCAGTTCTTC.

This clone appeared a few times. The rearrangement uses TRBV7-8 and TRBJ1-1, with D perhaps matching TRBD1 (5 bases). Germline V lookup: CDR1 SGHVS, CDR2 FQNEAQ. Trimming took off 3 bases at V and 1 base at J, with 9 bases between the two ends. The CDR3 has 14 amino acids. The CDR3 region has the DNA TGTGCCAGCAGCTTCAGGGATGGGAACACTGAAGCTTTCTTT. Its protein product is CASSFRDGNTEAFF.

There are a few counts of this clone. The chain combines TRBV6-4 with TRBJ2-6, with D possibly TRBD2 on 5 matching bases. This CDR3 has 15 residues. Germline V lookup: CDR1 MRHNA, CDR2 SNTAGT. Trimming pared 2 bases from V and 0 bases from J, leaving 5 bases between. CDR3 sequence reads: CASSDGSSGANVLTF. The CDR3 DNA is TGTGCCAGCAGTGACGGGAGCTCTGGGGCCAACGTCCTGACTTTC.

This rearrangement joins TRBV6-6 to TRBJ1-2, with TRBD1 matching over 8 bases. This CDR3 region has 14 residues. V lost 6 bases and J lost 6; bases outside the gene matches: 9. Germline assignment: CDR1 MNHNY and CDR2 SVGAGI (reference sequence). CDR3 coding DNA: TGTGCCAGCAGCCGACGTGGACAGGGCGATGGCTACACCTTC. Amino acid sequence: CASSRRGQGDGYTF.

The V and J genes are TRBV30 and TRBJ2-7, with 8 bases fitting TRBD1. With 8 bases clipped from V and 7 bases from J, the junction kept 16 bases outside the gene matches. The CDR3 is 14 amino acids. Germline CDR1 is GTSNPN and CDR2 is SVGIG (reference sequence). The CDR3 sequence: CAGSRQGSRGEQYF. The CDR3 DNA sequence: TGTGCCGGATCAAGACAGGGGTCACGAGGTGAGCAGTACTTC.

The chain carries TRBV6-5 and TRBJ1-2, with D possibly being TRBD1 (5 bases). The CDR3 is made up of 11 amino acids. V was cut by 6 bases and J by 8 bases, with 10 bases left in between. CDR1 and CDR2 (germline): MNHEY, SVGAGI. The CDR3 sequence is CASRRDSGYTF. In DNA, the CDR3 is TGTGCCAGCAGGCGAGACAGCGGCTACACCTTC.

The chain carries TRBV6-5 and TRBJ2-7, with D possibly matching TRBD1 (5 bases). In germline, CDR1 is MNHEY, CDR2 SVGAGI. The germline V and J ends were trimmed by 8 bases and 3 bases, with 20 bases remaining between them. This CDR3 contains 15 residues. CDR3 nucleotides: TGTGCCAGCCATACCGAAGGGGCGAAGCTCTACGAGCAGTACTTC. As protein: CASHTEGAKLYEQYF.

This clone was observed a single time. This sequence joins TRBV5-1 and TRBJ1-1, with 11 bases aligning to TRBD1. The CDR3 totals 15 residues. CDR1 is SGHRS and CDR2 is YFSETQ in the germline V gene. With 2 bases clipped from V and 3 bases from J, the junction kept 3 bases outside the gene matches. The DNA of the CDR3 is TGCGCCAGCAGCTTCCGGGACAGGGGGGACACTGAAGCTTTCTTT. This sequence encodes CASSFRDRGDTEAFF.

The rearrangement links TRBV7-6 to TRBJ1-2; no reliable D call. The CDR3 is made up of 16 amino acids. Germline assignment: CDR1 SGHVS and CDR2 FNYEAQ. The V end lost 5 bases, the J end lost 8 bases, and 24 bases lay between the germline ends. CDR3 coding DNA: TGTGCCAGCAGCCCCCTGCCAGAAACCCCCGCGGGAGGCTACACCTTC. Translating it yields CASSPLPETPAGGYTF.

Remarks on this clone: The same CDR3 is also encoded by other DNA sequences in this sample. The chain has TRBV12-5 and TRBJ1-1; TRBD1 might be the D (5 bases). Trimming pared 1 base from V and 5 bases from J, leaving 20 bases between. CDR3 length equals 17 residues. The germline gives CDR1 LGHNT, CDR2 FRNRAP. This chain's CDR3 is CASGLGGAGAQITEAFF. CDR3 DNA: TGTGCTAGTGGTTTGGGCGGGGCAGGCGCTCAAATAACTGAAGCTTTCTTT.

This clone occurred a few times. This chain links TRBV13 with TRBJ2-7, with 10 bases aligning to TRBD2. V trimming: 4 bases; J trimming: 6 bases; junction bases outside the gene matches: 9. Germline CDR1 reads PRHDT; CDR2 reads FYEKMQ (reference sequence). CDR3 length: 15 residues. The CDR3 nucleotides are TGTGCCAGCAGCTACCAGCGGGAGGGCCGGGTCGAGCAGTACTTC. It is translated as CASSYQREGRVEQYF.

This clone was detected only once. The chain combines TRBV11-2 with TRBJ2-2; weak D call: TRBD2 (5 bases). V lost 3 bases and J lost 6, with 8 bases in between. Germline V gene sequence: CDR1 SGHAT, CDR2 FQNNGV. This CDR3 spans 13 amino acids. CDR3 nucleotides: TGTGCCAGCAGCTTGGAGGAGGCCGGGGAGCTGTTTTTT. It is translated as CASSLEEAGELFF. The full variable domain, its missing parts supplied by reference TRBV11-2 and TRBJ2-2, is EAGVAQSPRYKIIEKRQSVAFWCNPISGHATLYWYQQILGQGPKLLIQFQNNGVVDDSQLPKDRFSAERLKGVDSTLKIQPAKLEDSAVYLCASSLEEAGELFFGEGSRLTVL.